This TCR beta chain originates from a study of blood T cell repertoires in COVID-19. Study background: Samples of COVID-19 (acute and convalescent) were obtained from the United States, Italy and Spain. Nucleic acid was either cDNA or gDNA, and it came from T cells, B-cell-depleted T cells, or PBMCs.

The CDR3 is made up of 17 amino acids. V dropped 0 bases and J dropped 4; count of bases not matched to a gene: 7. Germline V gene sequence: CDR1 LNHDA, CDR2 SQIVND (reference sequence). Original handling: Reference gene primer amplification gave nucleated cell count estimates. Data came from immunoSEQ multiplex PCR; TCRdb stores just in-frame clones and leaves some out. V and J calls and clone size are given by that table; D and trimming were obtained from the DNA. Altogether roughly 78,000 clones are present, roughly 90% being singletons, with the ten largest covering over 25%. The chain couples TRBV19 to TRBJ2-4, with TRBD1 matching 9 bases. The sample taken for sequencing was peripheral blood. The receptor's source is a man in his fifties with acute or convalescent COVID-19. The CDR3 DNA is TGTGCCAGTAGTATAGATTCGAAAGGGACAGGGAAAAACATTCAGTACTTC. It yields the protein CASSIDSKGTGKNIQYF.